The entry that follows covers one T cell receptor (beta chain) sequence. The antigen is undetermined. Sequencing was performed with immunoSEQ multiplex PCR; in TCRdb, only in-frame clones are kept and a portion is missing. The sample lists 54,000 or so clones, roughly 90% occurring once. This specimen belongs to a study of T cell responses to AZD1222 COVID-19 vaccine. Study overall: Pooled together were second doses at about 4 or about 12 weeks. Study findings and constraints: Reports say nearly half of spike-specific TCRs go after unmutated variant regions. Vaccination with two AZD1222 doses was followed by a rise in Spike-specific TCR breadth and depth. Among the donors, most were white British and more were female, and clonal diversity was possibly underestimated.

Trimming took 4 bases from V and 9 from J, leaving 17 bases between them. This CDR3 region has 14 residues. Germline CDR1 and CDR2: SGHTA and FQGTGA. This specimen was peripheral blood, taken on day 0 of AZD1222 vaccination. This receptor was obtained from an adult in good health. The J gene is TRBJ2-3, the V gene TRBV7-3; maybe TRBD2 (6 bases). The CDR3 coding sequence is TGTGCCAGCAGCTCCTCCGGGACTGGGAAAACGCAGTATTTT. It is translated as CASSSSGTGKTQYF.